This entry features one T cell receptor beta chain sequence. Its specific antigen is unknown. No quality values exist for individual bases; no much larger clone is one base distant. A case-control design nested within a healthcare worker cohort in London, UK, was used, with weekly nasopharyngeal swab PCR tests and blood sampling performed. Healthcare workers were recruited between 23 and 31 March 2020, during the week of the UK lockdown, and were followed weekly for up to roughly 15 weeks. This specimen comes from a study of early T cells in non-severe SARS-CoV-2 infection (dated by TCRdb to the early 2020s). In terms of the full investigation: Bulk RNA from unsorted whole blood was used for TCR sequencing, so alpha and beta chains could not be paired. Results the study describes overall, beyond this receptor: VDJdb matching was skewed toward anti-spike CD8 responses, so virus-specific expansions were likely underestimated and private and CD4 specificities were missed.

The V end loses 2 bases and the J end loses 4 bases, and a stretch of 8 bases separates them. The CDR1 and CDR2 encoded by the germline V gene are SQVTM and ANQGSEA. From the cysteine up to the phenylalanine, the CDR3 has a length of 13 residues. The sequence is cut down to CDR3 DNA, 39 bases in frame from base 1. Receptor libraries were prepared by 5' RACE. The sequencing machine was a NextSeq 500. To correct for sequencing error and PCR bias, the TCR library protocol tagged individual cDNA molecules with unique molecular identifiers. Both TCR alpha and beta chains were sequenced, and tight co-correlation was observed between alpha and beta sequence abundances in each sample. The study's processing was this. V gene, J gene and CDR3 annotation of TCR sequences was performed with Decombinator V4. Expanded TCRs were defined as changing significantly between any two time points under a Poisson model with p below 0.0001. TCR abundances were normalised to the total number of TCRs sequenced per sample and expressed as counts per million. TRAV1-2 paired with TRAJ12, TRAJ20 or TRAJ33 defined MAIT TCRs, while TRAV10 paired with TRAJ18 defined iNKT TCRs. VDJdb, accessed 1 November 2021, was searched for CMV, EBV and SARS-CoV-2 annotated TCRs, excluding TCRs annotated for multiple antigens. TCRdb's own reprocessing of the public reads used fastp at Q25 and MiXCR and kept productive beta chains. Records with the same CDR3 protein are collapsed into one entry carrying the most frequent genes and DNA. In this record, the V and J calls reflect TCRdb's handling and not the investigators' own analysis. Recorded for this sample are 65,000 to 95,000 distinct CDR3 sequences; 16% of them occurred a single time. The ten biggest clones cover roughly 3% of the sample.

The chain was built from TRBV29-1 and TRBJ2-2, with no reliable assignment of the D segment. The TCR originated in an adult who was a healthcare worker with PCR-confirmed SARS-CoV-2 infection or an uninfected control (not recorded which). Input material: whole blood. The nucleotides read TGCAGCGTTGAAAAGATGCTCACCGGGGAGCTGTTTTTT. This sequence encodes CSVEKMLTGELFF.